This T cell receptor beta chain was profiled in a study of cytomegalovirus exposure and HLA in healthy donors. Study at large: Unique TCRs from HLA-typed donors, 75 million to 100 million of them, were held in an early data release.

The PCR had 60 Vbeta and 13 Jbeta primers. Some clones are missing from TCRdb's copy, which holds only in-frame ones; the method was immunoSEQ multiplex PCR. The table has roughly 120,000 clones, 75% to 85% seen once. Germline V gene sequence: CDR1 SNHLY, CDR2 FYNNEI. V shed 3 bases, J shed 17 bases, and the junction held 17 bases outside the gene matches. This CDR3 contains 16 residues. The V and J genes are TRBV2 and TRBJ1-6; TRBD1 matches 9 bases. This receptor was taken from a man aged 25 to 40 in good health and CMV-seropositive. Specimen: PBMCs. The chain's CDR3 is CASSEEGSRTGAIIHF. CDR3 DNA sequence: TGTGCCAGCAGTGAGGAAGGTTCCCGGACAGGGGCCATAATCCACTTT.